These 16 T cell receptor beta chains originate from one sample sequenced in a study of breast tumors, draining lymph nodes, adjacent tissues (dated by TCRdb to the mid-2010s). The lymph node samples were taken from the axillary draining lymph nodes of breast cancer patients. The library was prepared using multiplex PCR. These reads were obtained on an Illumina HiSeq 2000. Using fastp at Q25 and MiXCR, TCRdb reprocessed the public reads and kept productive beta chains. Identical CDR3 protein sequences are pooled into one entry, listed with their most common genes and DNA. Across this sample there are around 150,000 distinct CDR3 sequences, with about a fifth seen only once. The top ten clonotypes cover just over 2.5% of the sample. Sequences were obtained from axillary lymph node tissue. These receptors were collected from a female donor with breast cancer. Some clones in this sample may be carry-over from other donors' samples.

This chain's CDR3 is CASMVTGWAQPQHF. In DNA, the CDR3 is TGTGCCAGTATGGTCACAGGGTGGGCTCAGCCCCAGCATTTT. The chain is built from TRBV19 and TRBJ1-5, with D tentatively TRBD1 (6 bases). The CDR3 spans 14 residues. Trimming left V 7 bases short and J 6 bases short, with 16 bases between. The V gene's germline CDR1 is LNHDA and CDR2 SQIVND (reference sequence).

The sample holds many counts of this clonotype. V is TRBV10-2 and J is TRBJ2-1, with a weak D call TRBD1 (6 bases). This CDR3 region has 11 residues. Trimming removed 7 bases at V and 7 bases at J, with 8 bases between. CDR1 is WSHSY and CDR2 is SAAADI in the germline V gene. The CDR3, as DNA: TGCGCCAGCATCCAGGGGAATGAGCAGTTCTTC. As protein: CASIQGNEQFF.

This clonotype was seen many times. CDR3 coding DNA: TGTGCCAGCAGGGGGGGTGGGGGCTCTGGGGCCAACGTCCTGACTTTC. This encodes CASRGGGGSGANVLTF. The gene calls are TRBV5-6 and TRBJ2-6; a possible D gene is TRBD2 (6 bases). This CDR3 comprises 16 residues. Trimming pared 5 bases from V and 0 bases from J, leaving 12 bases between. Germline V gene data show CDR1 as SGHDT and CDR2 as YYEEEE.

The CDR3 DNA reads TGTGCCAGCAGTCCAAACCGGGGACAAGATAGCAATCAGCCCCAGCATTTT. Translation: CASSPNRGQDSNQPQHF. This rearrangement joins TRBV6-2 or TRBV6-3 to TRBJ1-5; D might be TRBD1 (6 bases). Germline values: CDR1 MNHEY, CDR2 SVGEGT. V lost 5 bases to trimming and J lost 0 bases, with 17 bases between them. The CDR3 runs 17 residues.

This clonotype was seen ten or more times. This chain connects TRBV20-1 to TRBJ2-3; D unresolved. Between the trimmed V and J ends, which lost 3 bases and 9 bases, there was a span of 13 bases. Germline values: CDR1 DFQATT, CDR2 SNEGSKA (reference sequence). CDR3 size: 12 residues. In DNA, the CDR3 is TGCAGTGCTAGTTCAGCCTCACCGACGCAGTATTTT. This sequence encodes CSASSASPTQYF.

This clonotype was seen only once. A read error is possible here, since a much larger clone lies one base away. The chain recombines TRBV19 with TRBJ2-2; tentatively, D is TRBD1 or TRBD2 (6 bases each). The CDR3 contains 13 residues. CDR1 and CDR2 (germline): LNHDA, SQIVND (reference sequence). Here the CDR3 reads CASSMGGGGELSF. The CDR3 DNA is TGTGCCAGTAGTATGGGGGGCGGCGGGGAGCTGTCTTTT.

As concerns this clonotype: A much larger clone lies one base from this, so it may be a read error. The gene calls are TRBV19 and TRBJ1-5, with D uncertain. From germline, CDR1 is LNHDA and CDR2 SQIVND (reference sequence). The CDR3 length is 14 residues. The DNA for the CDR3 is TGTGCCGGTAGTGAGGGAAGGGGCAATCAGCCCCAGCATTTT. Translated: CAGSEGRGNQPQHF.

This clonotype was seen at least ten times. The V call is TRBV5-6, the J call TRBJ2-1; 9 positions match TRBD2. The germline V gene encodes CDR1 SGHDT and CDR2 YYEEEE. CDR3 length equals 18 residues. J was trimmed by 3 bases and V by 0 bases; bases with no gene match: 10. The CDR3 reads CASSLGGGSGRNYNEQFF. CDR3 nucleotides: TGTGCCAGCAGCTTGGGGGGGGGTAGCGGGAGAAACTACAATGAGCAGTTCTTC.

The table lists this clonotype with many counts. The V gene is TRBV15, the J gene TRBJ2-1, with 12 bases lining up with TRBD2. V lost 0 bases, J lost 9 bases, and 3 bases stayed unmatched. CDR1 is LNHNV, CDR2 YYDKDF, per germline (reference sequence). CDR3 length equals 15 residues. As DNA, the CDR3 is TGTGCCACCAGCAGAGAACTAGCGGGAGGTCGTGAGCAGTTCTTC. It yields the protein CATSRELAGGREQFF.

For this clonotype: With a much larger clone just one base away, this may be a read error. The chain is built from TRBV30 and TRBJ1-4, with TRBD1 as a possible D gene (5 bases). The CDR3 extends over 15 amino acids. CDR1 and CDR2 (germline): GTSNPN, SVGIG (reference sequence). The CDR3 coding sequence is TGTGTCTGGAGGCCAACAGGCAAGGAGTGGGAAAAACTGTTTTTT. Its protein product is CVWRPTGKEWEKLFF.

The CDR3 protein is CASSFRGVGYGYTF. The CDR3 DNA sequence: TGTGCCAGCAGTTTCCGGGGCGTAGGCTATGGCTACACCTTC. The genes are TRBV28 and TRBJ1-2; weak D call: TRBD1 (5 bases). Trimming took off 3 bases at V and 4 bases at J, with 12 bases between the two ends. Per the germline V gene, CDR1 is MDHEN and CDR2 is SYDVKM. The CDR3 covers 14 residues.

This chain uses TRBV30 with TRBJ1-5; weak D call: TRBD1 (5 bases). The CDR3 spans 14 residues. The germline gives CDR1 GTSNPN, CDR2 SVGIG (reference sequence). Trimming pared 1 base from V and 2 bases from J, leaving 9 bases between. The chain's CDR3 is CAWSDRMRNQPQHF. The CDR3 DNA reads TGTGCCTGGAGTGACAGGATGCGCAATCAGCCCCAGCATTTT.

This clonotype was counted a few times. The chain links TRBV6-1 to TRBJ2-3; 8 nucleotides align to TRBD2. Germline assignment: CDR1 MNHNS and CDR2 SASEGT. The ends lost 7 bases at V and 4 bases at J; junction bases unmatched: 10. The CDR3 totals 15 residues. The chain's CDR3 is CASTPGRVIADTQYF. In DNA, the CDR3 is TGTGCCAGCACCCCCGGGAGGGTAATCGCAGATACGCAGTATTTT.

The chain uses TRBV5-5 and TRBJ2-1; 12 bases are a match to TRBD2. After removal of 6 bases from V and 9 bases from J, the junction contained 10 bases not matched to a gene. The CDR3 consists of 15 residues. The germline V gene has CDR1 SGHKS and CDR2 YYEKEE (reference sequence). The chain's CDR3 is CASTLLAGGPSEQFF. CDR3 in DNA: TGTGCCAGCACCCTTCTAGCGGGAGGGCCATCTGAGCAGTTCTTC.

The gene calls are TRBV27 and TRBJ2-2, with D maybe TRBD2 (7 bases). Germline V CDR1 and CDR2: MNHEY, SMNVEV (reference sequence). The CDR3 sequence is 15 residues long. Trimming removed 3 bases at V and 4 bases at J, with 12 bases between. The CDR3 DNA reads as TGTGCCAGCAGTTTCGGGGGGCAGCGCACCGGGGAGCTGTTTTTT. Its translation is CASSFGGQRTGELFF.

This clonotype has ten or more counts. The chain joins TRBV2 to TRBJ2-2; D may match TRBD1 or TRBD2 (6 bases each). Deletions cut 3 bases from V and 6 bases from J, with 14 bases between. CDR1 is SNHLY and CDR2 is FYNNEI in the germline V gene. The CDR3 sequence is 15 residues long. CDR3 coding DNA: TGTGCCAGCAGTGACCGGGGGCGGTTCGCCGGGGAGCTGTTTTTT. Residues: CASSDRGRFAGELFF.